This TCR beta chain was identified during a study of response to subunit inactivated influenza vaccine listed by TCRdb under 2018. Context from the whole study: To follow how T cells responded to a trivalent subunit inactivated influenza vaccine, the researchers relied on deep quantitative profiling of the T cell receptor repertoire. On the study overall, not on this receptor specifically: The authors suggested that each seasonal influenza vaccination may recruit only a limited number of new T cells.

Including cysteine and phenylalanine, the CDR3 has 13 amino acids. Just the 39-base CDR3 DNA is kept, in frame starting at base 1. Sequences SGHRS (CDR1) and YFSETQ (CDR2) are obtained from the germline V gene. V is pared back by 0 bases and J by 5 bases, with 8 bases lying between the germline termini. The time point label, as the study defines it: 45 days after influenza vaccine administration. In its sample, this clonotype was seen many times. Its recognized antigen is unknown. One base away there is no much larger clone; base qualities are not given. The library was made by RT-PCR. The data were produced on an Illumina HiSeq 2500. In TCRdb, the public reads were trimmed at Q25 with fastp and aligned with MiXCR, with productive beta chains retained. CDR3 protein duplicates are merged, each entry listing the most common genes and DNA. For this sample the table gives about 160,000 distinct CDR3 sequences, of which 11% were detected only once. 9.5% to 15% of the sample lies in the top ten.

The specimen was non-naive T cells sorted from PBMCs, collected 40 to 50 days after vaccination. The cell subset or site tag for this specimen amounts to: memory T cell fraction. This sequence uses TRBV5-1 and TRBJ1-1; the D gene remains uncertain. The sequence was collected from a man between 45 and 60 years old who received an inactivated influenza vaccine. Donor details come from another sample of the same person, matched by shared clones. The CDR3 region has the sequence CASSLGWETEAFF. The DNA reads TGCGCCAGCAGCTTGGGTTGGGAGACTGAAGCTTTCTTT.